The TCR beta chain described here comes from a study of beta chain features in type 1 diabetes. The entirety of the isolated RNA underwent reverse transcription, so expressed TCRB transcripts were sequenced. Method: immunoSEQ multiplex PCR; TCRdb's copy keeps in-frame clones and lacks some. The sample contains approximately 250,000 clones, around 10% of which appear only once. This clone was detected a few times. The V and J ends lost 1 base and 1 base respectively, with 11 bases between them. CDR1 and CDR2 (germline): SGHRS, YFSETQ. The CDR3 is made up of 15 amino acids. The V call is TRBV5-1, the J call TRBJ1-1, with D tentatively TRBD1 (6 bases). The source is a woman aged 18-29 years in good health. Sequenced sample: naive CD4+ T cells from blood. The CDR3 DNA reads TGCGCCAGCAGCTTGACGGACAGATCGAACACTGAAGCTTTCTTT. Amino acid sequence: CASSLTDRSNTEAFF.